This T cell receptor (beta chain) emerged from a study of shared clonotypes between healthy human individuals. Trimming at V came to 3 bases and at J to 3 bases, leaving 13 bases not matched to a gene. There are 17 residues in the CDR3. Germline V gene data show CDR1 as SGHTA and CDR2 as FQGNSA. Generated by immunoSEQ multiplex PCR, the TCRdb table keeps only in-frame clones and is missing some. This table holds roughly 500,000 clones, around 96% found once. Sequenced input: naive CD4+ T cells sorted from blood. Specified subset: CD45RA+ positively selected. The sequence came from a woman in her 30s in good health. The V gene is TRBV7-2, the J gene TRBJ1-1, with TRBD1 identical over 7 bases. CDR3 sequence: CASSLLRTGNMHTEAFF. CDR3 DNA sequence: TGTGCCAGCAGCTTGTTAAGGACAGGTAACATGCACACTGAAGCTTTCTTT.